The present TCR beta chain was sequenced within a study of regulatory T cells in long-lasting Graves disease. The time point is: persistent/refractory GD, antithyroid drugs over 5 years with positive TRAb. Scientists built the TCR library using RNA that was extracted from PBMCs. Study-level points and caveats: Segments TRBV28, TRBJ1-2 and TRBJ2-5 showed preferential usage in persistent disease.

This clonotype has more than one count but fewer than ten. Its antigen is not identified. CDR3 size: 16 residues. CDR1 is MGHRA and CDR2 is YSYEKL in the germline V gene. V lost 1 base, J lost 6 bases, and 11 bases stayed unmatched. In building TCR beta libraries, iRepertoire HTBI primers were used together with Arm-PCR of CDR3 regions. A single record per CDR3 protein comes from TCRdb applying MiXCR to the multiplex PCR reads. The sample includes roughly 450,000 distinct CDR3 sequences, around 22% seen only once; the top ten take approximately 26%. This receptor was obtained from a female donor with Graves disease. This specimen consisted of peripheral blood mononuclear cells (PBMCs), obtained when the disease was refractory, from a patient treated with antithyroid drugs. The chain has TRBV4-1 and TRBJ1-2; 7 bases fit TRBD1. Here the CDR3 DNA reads TGCGCCAGCAGCCAAGTACAGGGGCGGACTTTCGATGGCTACACCTTC. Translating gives CASSQVQGRTFDGYTF.